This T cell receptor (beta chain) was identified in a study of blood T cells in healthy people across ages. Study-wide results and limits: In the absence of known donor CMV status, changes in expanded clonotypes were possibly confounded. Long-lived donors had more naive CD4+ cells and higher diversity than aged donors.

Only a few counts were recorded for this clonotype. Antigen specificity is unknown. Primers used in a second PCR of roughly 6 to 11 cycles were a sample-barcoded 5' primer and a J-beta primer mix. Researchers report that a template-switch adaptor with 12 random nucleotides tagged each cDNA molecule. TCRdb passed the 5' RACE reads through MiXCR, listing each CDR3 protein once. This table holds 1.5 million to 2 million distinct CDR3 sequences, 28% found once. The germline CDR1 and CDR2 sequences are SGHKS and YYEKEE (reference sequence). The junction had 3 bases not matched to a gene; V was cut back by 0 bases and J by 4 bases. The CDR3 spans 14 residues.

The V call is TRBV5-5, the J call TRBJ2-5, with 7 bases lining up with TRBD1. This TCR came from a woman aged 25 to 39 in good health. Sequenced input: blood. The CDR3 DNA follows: TGTGCCAGCAGCTTGGCCGGGACAGTAGAGACCCAGTACTTC. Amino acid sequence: CASSLAGTVETQYF. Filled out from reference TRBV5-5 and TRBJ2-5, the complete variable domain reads DAGVTQSPTHLIKTRGQQVTLRCSPISGHKSVSWYQQVLGQGPQFIFQYYEKEERGRGNFPDRFSARQFPNYSSELNVNALLLGDSALYLCASSLAGTVETQYFGPGTRLLVL.